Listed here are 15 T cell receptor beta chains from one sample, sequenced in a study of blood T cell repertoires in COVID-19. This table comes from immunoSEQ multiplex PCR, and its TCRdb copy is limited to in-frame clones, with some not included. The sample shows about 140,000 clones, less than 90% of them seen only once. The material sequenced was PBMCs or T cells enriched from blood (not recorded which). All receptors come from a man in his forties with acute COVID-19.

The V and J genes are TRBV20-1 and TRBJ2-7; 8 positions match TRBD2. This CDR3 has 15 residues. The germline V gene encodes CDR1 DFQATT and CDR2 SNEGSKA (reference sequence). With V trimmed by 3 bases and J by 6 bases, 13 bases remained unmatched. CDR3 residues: CSASSFAGGGSEQYF. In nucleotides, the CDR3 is TGCAGTGCTAGTAGTTTTGCGGGAGGTGGGTCCGAGCAGTACTTC.

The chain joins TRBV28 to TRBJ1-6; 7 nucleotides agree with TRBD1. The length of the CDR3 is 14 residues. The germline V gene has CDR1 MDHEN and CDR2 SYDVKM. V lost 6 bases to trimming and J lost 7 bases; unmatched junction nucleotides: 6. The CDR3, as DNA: TGTGCCAGCAGGGGGACAGATAGGAATTCACCCCTCCACTTT. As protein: CASRGTDRNSPLHF.

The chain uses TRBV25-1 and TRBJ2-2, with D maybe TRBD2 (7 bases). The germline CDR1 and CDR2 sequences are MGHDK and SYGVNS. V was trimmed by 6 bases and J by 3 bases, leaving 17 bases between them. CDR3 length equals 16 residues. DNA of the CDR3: TGTGCCAGCAGACCAAGCCGCGGGGGCTACACCGGGGAGCTGTTTTTT. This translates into CASRPSRGGYTGELFF.

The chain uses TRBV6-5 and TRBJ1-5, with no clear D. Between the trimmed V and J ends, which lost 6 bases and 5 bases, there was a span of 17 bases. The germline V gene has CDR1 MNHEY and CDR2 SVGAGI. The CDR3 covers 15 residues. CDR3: CASRPGTNGDQPQHF. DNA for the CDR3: TGTGCCAGCAGGCCGGGAACGAACGGGGATCAGCCCCAGCATTTT.

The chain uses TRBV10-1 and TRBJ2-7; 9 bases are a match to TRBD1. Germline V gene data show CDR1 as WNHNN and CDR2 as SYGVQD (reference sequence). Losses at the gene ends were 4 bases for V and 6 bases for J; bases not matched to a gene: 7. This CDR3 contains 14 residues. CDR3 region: CASSGGQGGIEQYF. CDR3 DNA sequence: TGCGCCAGCAGTGGGGGACAGGGAGGTATCGAGCAGTACTTC.

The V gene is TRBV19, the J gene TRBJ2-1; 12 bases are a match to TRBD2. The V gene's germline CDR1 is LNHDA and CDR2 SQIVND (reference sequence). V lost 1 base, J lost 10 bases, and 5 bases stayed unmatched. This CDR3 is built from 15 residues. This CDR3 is CASSIGLAGVWEQFF. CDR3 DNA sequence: TGTGCCAGTAGTATAGGACTAGCGGGAGTGTGGGAGCAGTTCTTC.

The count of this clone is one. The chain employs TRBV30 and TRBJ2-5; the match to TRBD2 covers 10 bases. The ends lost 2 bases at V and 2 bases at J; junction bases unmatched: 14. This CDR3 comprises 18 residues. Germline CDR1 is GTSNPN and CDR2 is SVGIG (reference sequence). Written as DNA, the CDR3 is TGTGCCTGGAGTCGAAGGGACGGACTAGCGGCCTTGCAAGAGACCCAGTACTTC. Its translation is CAWSRRDGLAALQETQYF.

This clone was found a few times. CDR3 region: CSVPRQTYEQYF. Written as DNA, the CDR3 is TGCAGCGTTCCTAGACAGACCTACGAGCAGTACTTC. The rearrangement links TRBV29-1 to TRBJ2-7; D is perhaps TRBD1 (5 bases). Trimming stripped 5 bases from V and 2 bases from J, with 10 bases between. CDR1 and CDR2 (germline): SQVTM, ANQGSEA. CDR3 size: 12 residues.

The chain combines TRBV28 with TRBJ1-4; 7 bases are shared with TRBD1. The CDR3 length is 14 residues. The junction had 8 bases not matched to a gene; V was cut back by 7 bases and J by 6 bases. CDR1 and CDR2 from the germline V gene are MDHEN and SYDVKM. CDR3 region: CASKAPGGDEKLFF. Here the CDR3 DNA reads TGTGCCAGCAAAGCCCCAGGGGGAGATGAAAAACTGTTTTTT. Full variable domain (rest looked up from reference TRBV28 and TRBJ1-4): DVKVTQSSRYLVKRTGEKVFLECVQDMDHENMFWYRQDPGLGLRLIYFSYDVKMKEKGDIPEGYSVSREKKERFSLILESASTNQTSMYLCASKAPGGDEKLFFGSGTQLSVL.

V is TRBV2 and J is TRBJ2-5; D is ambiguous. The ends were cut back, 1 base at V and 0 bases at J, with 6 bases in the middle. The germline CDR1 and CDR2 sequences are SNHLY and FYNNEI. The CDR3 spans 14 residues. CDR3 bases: TGTGCCAGCAGTGAAGGGGCCTACCAAGAGACCCAGTACTTC. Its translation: CASSEGAYQETQYF. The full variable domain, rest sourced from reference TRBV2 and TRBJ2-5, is EPEVTQTPSHQVTQMGQEVILRCVPISNHLYFYWYRQILGQKVEFLVSFYNNEISEKSEIFDDQFSVERPDGSNFTLKIRSTKLEDSAMYFCASSEGAYQETQYFGPGTRLLVL.

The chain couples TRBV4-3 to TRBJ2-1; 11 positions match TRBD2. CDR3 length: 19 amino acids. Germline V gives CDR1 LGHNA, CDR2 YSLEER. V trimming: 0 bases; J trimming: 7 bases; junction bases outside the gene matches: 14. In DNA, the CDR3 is TGCGCCAGCAGCCAAGAACTAGCGGGGGACCTGTGGGGCGGGAATGAGCAGTTCTTC. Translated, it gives CASSQELAGDLWGGNEQFF.

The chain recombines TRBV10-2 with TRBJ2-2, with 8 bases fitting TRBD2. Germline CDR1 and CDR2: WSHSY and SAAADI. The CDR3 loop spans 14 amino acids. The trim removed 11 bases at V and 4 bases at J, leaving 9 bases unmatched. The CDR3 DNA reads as TGCGCCTCGAGGCGGGGGGAAGGCACCGGGGAGCTGTTTTTT. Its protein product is CASRRGEGTGELFF.

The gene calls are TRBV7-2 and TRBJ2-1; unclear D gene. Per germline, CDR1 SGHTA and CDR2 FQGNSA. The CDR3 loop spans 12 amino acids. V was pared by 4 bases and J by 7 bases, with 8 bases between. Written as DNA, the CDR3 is TGTGCCAGCAGCTCCCTTTATAATGAGCAGTTCTTC. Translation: CASSSLYNEQFF. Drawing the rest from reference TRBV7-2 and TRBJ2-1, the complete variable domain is GAGVSQSPSNKVTEKGKDVELRCDPISGHTALYWYRQSLGQGLEFLIYFQGNSAPDKSGLPSDRFSAERTGGSVSTLTIQRTQQEDSAVYLCASSSLYNEQFFGPGTRLTVL.

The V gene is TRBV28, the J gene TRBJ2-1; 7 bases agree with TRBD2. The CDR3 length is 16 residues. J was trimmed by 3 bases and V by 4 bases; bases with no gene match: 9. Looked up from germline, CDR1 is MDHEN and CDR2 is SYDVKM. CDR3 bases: TGTGCCAGCAGTTCTCGCGGGGGAGGATTCTACAATGAGCAGTTCTTC. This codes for CASSSRGGGFYNEQFF.

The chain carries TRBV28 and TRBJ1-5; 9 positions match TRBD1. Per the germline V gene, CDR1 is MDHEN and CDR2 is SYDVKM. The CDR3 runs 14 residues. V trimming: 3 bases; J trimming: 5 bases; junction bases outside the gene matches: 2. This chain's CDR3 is CASSLDRGYQPQHF. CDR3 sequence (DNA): TGTGCCAGCAGTTTGGACAGGGGATATCAGCCCCAGCATTTT.